The present T cell receptor (beta chain) was sequenced within a study of blood T cell repertoires in COVID-19. TCRdb's copy holds only in-frame clones and misses some; the assay was immunoSEQ multiplex PCR. The table has about 170,000 clones, roughly 90% seen once; the top ten hold more than 25%. The CDR3 spans 15 residues. Germline V CDR1 and CDR2: SGHTA, FQGNSA. Losses at the gene ends were 5 bases for V and 2 bases for J; bases not matched to a gene: 3. Sequencing was carried out using peripheral blood. The chain links TRBV7-2 to TRBJ2-7; 13 bases line up with TRBD2. The receptor was isolated from a man in his fifties or sixties with acute or convalescent COVID-19. The CDR3 sequence is CASSPGLAGTYEQYF. The CDR3 region has the DNA TGTGCCAGCAGCCCGGGACTAGCGGGGACCTACGAGCAGTACTTC. The complete variable domain, with remaining parts taken from reference TRBV7-2 and TRBJ2-7, reads GAGVSQSPSNKVTEKGKDVELRCDPISGHTALYWYRQSLGQGLEFLIYFQGNSAPDKSGLPSDRFSAERTGGSVSTLTIQRTQQEDSAVYLCASSPGLAGTYEQYFGPGTRLTVT.